A single sample is the source of the 18 T cell receptor beta chains below, sequenced in a study of CD8 T cells in ankylosing spondylitis. Study-wide results and caveats: What appeared characteristic of ankylosing spondylitis blood was a TCR beta motif of several highly homologous variants.

The antigens these receptors bind are not known. TCRdb reanalysed the 5' RACE reads using MiXCR and keeps one entry per CDR3 protein. The profile shows around 890,000 distinct CDR3 sequences, about an eighth of them singletons. Sequences were obtained from blood, either unsorted or a sorted T cell fraction (not recorded which). The source is a male donor with ankylosing spondylitis.

This clonotype was seen a few times. This sequence joins TRBV6-1 and TRBJ1-5; D not resolved. V lost 9 bases and J lost 3, with 9 bases in between. In germline, CDR1 is MNHNS, CDR2 SASEGT. The CDR3 extends over 12 amino acids. CDR3 nucleotides: TGTGCCAGTGGAGGGTTCAATCAGCCCCAGCATTTT. It is translated as CASGGFNQPQHF.

Many counts were recorded for this clonotype. This rearrangement joins TRBV20-1 to TRBJ2-5; D is uncertain. CDR1 is DFQATT, CDR2 SNEGSKA, per germline (reference sequence). The CDR3 spans 13 residues. Between the trimmed V and J ends, which lost 0 bases and 5 bases, there was a span of 10 bases. The CDR3 loop is CSARDVRVETQYF. Here the CDR3 DNA reads TGCAGTGCTAGAGACGTACGGGTCGAGACCCAGTACTTC.

This clonotype turned up a few times. The chain couples TRBV27 to TRBJ2-7, with a weak D call TRBD2 (5 bases). V was clipped by 4 bases and J by 2 bases, with 15 bases between them. CDR3 size: 15 residues. Germline V gene sequence: CDR1 MNHEY, CDR2 SMNVEV (reference sequence). The CDR3 DNA reads TGTGCCAGCAGTTCCACGAGGAGGCTCGCCTACGAGCAGTACTTC. It codes for CASSSTRRLAYEQYF.

The V gene is TRBV9, the J gene TRBJ2-1; D not certain. This CDR3 region has 13 residues. Germline CDR1 SGDLS, CDR2 YYNGEE. The V end was cut by 2 bases, the J end by 9 bases, with 12 bases between. The CDR3 is CASSVSSLSEQFF. The CDR3 DNA reads as TGTGCCAGCAGCGTTTCCTCCTTAAGTGAGCAGTTCTTC.

This clonotype was detected ten times or more. The chain employs TRBV12-3 or TRBV12-4 and TRBJ2-1; perhaps TRBD1 as D (5 bases). The V end lost 6 bases, the J end lost 7 bases, and 10 bases lay between the germline ends. The CDR3 spans 12 residues. The CDR3 DNA follows: TGTGCCAGCAGGGAACCAGGGAATGAGCAGTTCTTC. Residues: CASREPGNEQFF.

This clonotype was seen ten or more times. The V and J genes are TRBV20-1 and TRBJ1-3; D might be TRBD1 (6 bases). Germline assignment: CDR1 DFQATT and CDR2 SNEGSKA (reference sequence). V shed 5 bases and J shed 0 bases, with 8 bases lying between them. CDR3 length: 13 amino acids. CDR3 nucleotide sequence: TGCAGTGCTCGACAGGTCTCTGGAAACACCATATATTTT. Translated: CSARQVSGNTIYF.

The CDR3 DNA is TGCAGCGCTTCGCGGACAGCCTCGAACACTGAAGCTTTCTTT. It yields the protein CSASRTASNTEAFF. The rearrangement links TRBV29-1 to TRBJ1-1; tentatively, D is TRBD1 (6 bases). This CDR3 region has 14 residues. In germline, CDR1 is SQVTM, CDR2 ANQGSEA. V lost 7 bases and J lost 1, with 16 bases in between. The variable domain in full, with the rest retrieved from reference TRBV29-1 and TRBJ1-1, is SAVISQKPSRDICQRGTSLTIQCQVDSQVTMMFWYRQQPGQSLTLIATANQGSEATYESGFVIDKFPISRPNLTFSTLTVSNMSPEDSSIYLCSASRTASNTEAFFGQGTRLTVV.

This clonotype occurred many times. J is TRBJ1-1 and V is TRBV28; unclear D gene. The CDR3 is 13 residues long. Trimming left V 7 bases short and J 1 base short, with 10 bases between. Germline CDR1 is MDHEN and CDR2 is SYDVKM. The CDR3 sequence: CASMEKRNTEAFF. CDR3 bases: TGTGCCAGCATGGAGAAAAGGAACACTGAAGCTTTCTTT.

The sample holds many counts of this clonotype. The chain employs TRBV20-1 and TRBJ2-3; perhaps TRBD2 as D (6 bases). The V gene lost 1 base and the J gene lost 4 bases, with 24 bases spanning the gap. Germline V gene data show CDR1 as DFQATT and CDR2 as SNEGSKA (reference sequence). This CDR3 spans 18 amino acids. In DNA, the CDR3 is TGCAGTGCTAGAGGGACCATGGGGAGGTCCGTGGAAGCAGATACGCAGTATTTT. It is translated as CSARGTMGRSVEADTQYF.

Many counts were recorded for this clonotype. The chain couples TRBV5-1 to TRBJ2-3; TRBD2 is a possible D gene (5 bases). The V end lost 3 bases, the J end lost 1 base, and 9 bases lay between the germline ends. The CDR3 has 14 amino acids. Germline lookup yields CDR1 SGHRS and CDR2 YFSETQ. In DNA form, the CDR3 reads TGCGCCAGCAGCTCCGCGCGGGGCACAGATACGCAGTATTTT. Translating gives CASSSARGTDTQYF. Full variable domain (outside the CDR3, taken from reference TRBV5-1 and TRBJ2-3): KAGVTQTPRYLIKTRGQQVTLSCSPISGHRSVSWYQQTPGQGLQFLFEYFSETQRNKGNFPGRFSGRQFSNSRSEMNVSTLELGDSALYLCASSSARGTDTQYFGPGTRLTVL.

Ten or more counts support this clonotype. The chain joins TRBV5-1 to TRBJ2-1; D possibly corresponds to TRBD2 (6 bases). This CDR3 has 14 residues. V lost 6 bases and J 0 bases, leaving 10 bases between the germline ends. CDR1 and CDR2 from the germline V gene are SGHRS and YFSETQ. CDR3 nucleotides: TGCGCCAGCACCCTCGGGAGCTCCTACAATGAGCAGTTCTTC. Translating gives CASTLGSSYNEQFF.

This clonotype has only a few counts. The chain recombines TRBV4-3 with TRBJ2-7, with D tentatively TRBD1 (6 bases). The CDR3 contains 14 residues. Germline CDR1 reads LGHNA; CDR2 reads YSLEER. Trimming took 3 bases from V and 3 from J, leaving 12 bases between them. CDR3 amino acids: CASSHGQRNYEQYF. Written as DNA, the CDR3 is TGCGCCAGCAGCCATGGACAGAGAAACTACGAGCAGTACTTC.

This clonotype was detected only a few times. The rearrangement links TRBV5-1 to TRBJ1-2; a weak D match, TRBD1 (5 bases). This CDR3 region has 14 residues. Germline V lookup: CDR1 SGHRS, CDR2 YFSETQ. V lost 4 bases and J lost 1, with 11 bases in between. CDR3 amino acids: CASSGRGHNYGYTF. The CDR3 DNA reads as TGCGCCAGCAGCGGGAGGGGCCATAACTATGGCTACACCTTC.

This clonotype was detected a few times. The rearrangement uses TRBV7-6 and TRBJ2-7; TRBD1 matches at 10 bases. Trimming at V came to 0 bases and at J to 1 base, leaving 0 bases not matched to a gene. The CDR3 totals 15 residues. Germline CDR1 reads SGHVS; CDR2 reads FNYEAQ. The CDR3 loop reads CASSLAGQGSYEQYF. The CDR3 nucleotides read TGTGCCAGCAGCTTAGCGGGACAGGGGTCCTACGAGCAGTACTTC. The complete variable domain, with remaining parts taken from reference TRBV7-6 and TRBJ2-7, reads GAGVSQSPRYKVTKRGQDVALRCDPISGHVSLYWYRQALGQGPEFLTYFNYEAQQDKSGLPNDRFSAERPEGSISTLTIQRTEQRDSAMYRCASSLAGQGSYEQYFGPGTRLTVT.

The chain joins TRBV15 to TRBJ1-1, with D maybe TRBD1 (5 bases). V was pared by 5 bases and J by 7 bases, with 14 bases between. The germline V gene has CDR1 LNHNV and CDR2 YYDKDF (reference sequence). This CDR3 comprises 13 residues. DNA of the CDR3: TGTGCCACCAGCGAAGGTGGGGGGGGTGAAGCTTTCTTT. Translation: CATSEGGGGEAFF.

V usage is TRBV20-1 and J usage is TRBJ2-1; 9 bases are shared with TRBD1. V was pared by 6 bases and J by 12 bases, with 9 bases of the junction left unmatched. This CDR3 has 12 residues. Per the germline V gene, CDR1 is DFQATT and CDR2 is SNEGSKA (reference sequence). For the CDR3, the DNA is TGCAGTGCACCAGCTAAGGACAGGGGGCAGTTCTTC. It is translated as CSAPAKDRGQFF.

This clonotype was recorded many times. This chain links TRBV9 with TRBJ2-5; possible D gene TRBD2, 5 bases. Trimming cost V 2 bases and J 5 bases, with 16 bases left between them. The CDR3 consists of 15 residues. From germline, CDR1 is SGDLS and CDR2 YYNGEE. CDR3 loop: CASSVSPGGGETQYF. In DNA form, the CDR3 reads TGTGCCAGCAGCGTGAGCCCAGGAGGTGGTGAGACCCAGTACTTC.

The chain employs TRBV20-1 and TRBJ2-7, with 8 bases matching TRBD2. Per germline, CDR1 DFQATT and CDR2 SNEGSKA (reference sequence). CDR3 length: 14 amino acids. The junction had 6 bases not matched to a gene; V was cut back by 3 bases and J by 2 bases. CDR3 residues: CSASKGAGAYEQYF. DNA of the CDR3: TGCAGTGCTAGTAAGGGAGCGGGGGCCTACGAGCAGTACTTC.